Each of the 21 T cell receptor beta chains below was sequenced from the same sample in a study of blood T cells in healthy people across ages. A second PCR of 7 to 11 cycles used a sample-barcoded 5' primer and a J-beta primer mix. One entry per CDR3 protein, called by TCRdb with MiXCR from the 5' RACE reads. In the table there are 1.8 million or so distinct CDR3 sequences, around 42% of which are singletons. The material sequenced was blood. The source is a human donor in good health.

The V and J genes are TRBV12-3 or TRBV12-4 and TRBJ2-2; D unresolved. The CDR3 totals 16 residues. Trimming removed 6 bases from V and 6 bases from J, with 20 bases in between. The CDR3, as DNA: TGTGCCAGCAGCCTCCGGGCCCCGAATCAGGCCGGGGAGCTGTTTTTT. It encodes CASSLRAPNQAGELFF.

CDR3 nucleotides: TGTGCCAGCAGCTCGTACGTGAACACCTACGAGCAGTACTTC. Translating gives CASSSYVNTYEQYF. This rearrangement joins TRBV13 to TRBJ2-7; D is unresolved. The CDR3 runs 14 residues. V gave up 4 bases and J gave up 2 bases, with 12 bases separating them. From germline, CDR1 is PRHDT and CDR2 FYEKMQ (reference sequence).

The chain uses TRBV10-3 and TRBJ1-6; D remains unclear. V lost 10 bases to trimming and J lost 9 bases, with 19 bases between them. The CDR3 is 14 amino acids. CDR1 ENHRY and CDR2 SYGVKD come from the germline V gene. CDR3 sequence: CATRKEGWGSPLHF. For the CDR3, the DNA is TGTGCCACCCGAAAGGAGGGTTGGGGTTCACCCCTCCACTTT.

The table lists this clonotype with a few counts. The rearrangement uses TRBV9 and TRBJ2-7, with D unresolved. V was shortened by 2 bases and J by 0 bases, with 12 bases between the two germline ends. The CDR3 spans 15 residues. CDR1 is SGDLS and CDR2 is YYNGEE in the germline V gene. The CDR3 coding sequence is TGTGCCAGCAGCGTCGATCAGTGGAGCTCCTACGAGCAGTACTTC. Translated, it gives CASSVDQWSSYEQYF.

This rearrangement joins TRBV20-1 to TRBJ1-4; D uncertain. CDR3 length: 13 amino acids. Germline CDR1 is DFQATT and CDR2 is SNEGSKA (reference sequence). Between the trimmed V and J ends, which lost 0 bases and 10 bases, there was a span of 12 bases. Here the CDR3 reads CSARDGRIGKLFF. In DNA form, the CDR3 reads TGCAGTGCTAGAGATGGACGGATCGGAAAACTGTTTTTT.

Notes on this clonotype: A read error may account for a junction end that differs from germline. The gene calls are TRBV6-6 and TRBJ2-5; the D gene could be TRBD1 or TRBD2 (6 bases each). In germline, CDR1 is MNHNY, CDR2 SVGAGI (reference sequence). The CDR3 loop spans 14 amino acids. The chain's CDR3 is CVSSYPGAKGTQYF. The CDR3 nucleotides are TGTGTCAGCAGTTACCCGGGGGCTAAGGGGACCCAGTACTTC.

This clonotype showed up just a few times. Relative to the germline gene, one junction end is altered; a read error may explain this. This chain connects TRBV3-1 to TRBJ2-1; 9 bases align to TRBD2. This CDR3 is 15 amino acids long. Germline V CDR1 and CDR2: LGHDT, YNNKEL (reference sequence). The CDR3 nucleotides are TGTGCCAGCAGCCGAGGCGGGGGGGCCTACGATGAGCAGTTCTTC. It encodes CASSRGGGAYDEQFF.

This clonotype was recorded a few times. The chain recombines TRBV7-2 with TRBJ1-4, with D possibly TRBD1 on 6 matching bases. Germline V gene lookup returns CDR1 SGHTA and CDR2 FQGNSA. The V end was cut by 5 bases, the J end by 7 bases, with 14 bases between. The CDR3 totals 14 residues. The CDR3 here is CASSQQGQREKLFF. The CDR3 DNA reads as TGTGCCAGCAGCCAACAGGGCCAACGTGAAAAACTGTTTTTT.

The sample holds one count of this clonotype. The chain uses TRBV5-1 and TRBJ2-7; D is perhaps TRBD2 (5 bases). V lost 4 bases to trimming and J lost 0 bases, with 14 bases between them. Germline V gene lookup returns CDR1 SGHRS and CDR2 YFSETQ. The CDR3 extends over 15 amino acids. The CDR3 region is CASSTPGRSSYEQYF. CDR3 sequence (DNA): TGCGCCAGCAGCACCCCGGGAAGGAGCTCCTACGAGCAGTACTTC.

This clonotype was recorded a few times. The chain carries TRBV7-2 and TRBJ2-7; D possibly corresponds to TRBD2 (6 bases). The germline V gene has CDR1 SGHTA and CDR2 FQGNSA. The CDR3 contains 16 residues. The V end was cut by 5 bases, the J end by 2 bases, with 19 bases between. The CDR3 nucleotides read TGTGCCAGCAGCCCAGCGGGTGGGGCCCCGCCCTACGAGCAGTACTTC. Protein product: CASSPAGGAPPYEQYF.

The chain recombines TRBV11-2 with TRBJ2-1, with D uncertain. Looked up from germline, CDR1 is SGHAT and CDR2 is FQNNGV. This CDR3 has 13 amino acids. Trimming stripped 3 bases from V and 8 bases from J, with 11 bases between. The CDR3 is CASSFSSHDEQFF. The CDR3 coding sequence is TGTGCCAGCAGCTTCAGTAGCCACGATGAGCAGTTCTTC.

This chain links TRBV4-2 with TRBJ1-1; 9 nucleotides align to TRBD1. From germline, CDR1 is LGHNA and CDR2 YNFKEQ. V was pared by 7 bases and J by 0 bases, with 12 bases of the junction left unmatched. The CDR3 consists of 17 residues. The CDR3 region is CASNTGQGRFLNTEAFF. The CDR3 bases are TGTGCCAGCAACACGGGACAGGGACGATTTTTGAACACTGAAGCTTTCTTT.

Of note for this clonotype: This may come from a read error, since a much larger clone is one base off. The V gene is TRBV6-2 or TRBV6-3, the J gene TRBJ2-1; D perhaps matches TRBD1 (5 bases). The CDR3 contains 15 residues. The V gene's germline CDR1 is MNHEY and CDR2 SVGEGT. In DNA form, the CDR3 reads TGTGCCAGCAGTTACCAAGGGGCCGCGGCGAATGAGCGGTTCTTC. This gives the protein CASSYQGAAANERFF.

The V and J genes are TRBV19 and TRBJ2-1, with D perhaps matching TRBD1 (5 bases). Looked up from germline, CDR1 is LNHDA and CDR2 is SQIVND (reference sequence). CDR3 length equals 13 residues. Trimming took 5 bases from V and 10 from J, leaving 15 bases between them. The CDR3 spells CASSFGPRAEQFF. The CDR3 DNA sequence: TGTGCCAGTAGTTTTGGGCCCAGGGCAGAGCAGTTCTTC.

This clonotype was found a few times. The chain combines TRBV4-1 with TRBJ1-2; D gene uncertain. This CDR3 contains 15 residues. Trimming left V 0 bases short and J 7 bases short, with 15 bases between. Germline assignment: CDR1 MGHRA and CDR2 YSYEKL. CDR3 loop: CASSQDLRATAGYTF. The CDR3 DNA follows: TGCGCCAGCAGCCAAGATCTGAGGGCAACAGCTGGCTACACCTTC.

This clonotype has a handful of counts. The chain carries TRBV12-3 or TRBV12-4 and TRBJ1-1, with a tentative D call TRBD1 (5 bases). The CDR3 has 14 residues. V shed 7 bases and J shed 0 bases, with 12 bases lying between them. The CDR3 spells CASTTSGLNTEAFF. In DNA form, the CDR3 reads TGTGCCAGCACCACGTCAGGGTTGAACACTGAAGCTTTCTTT.

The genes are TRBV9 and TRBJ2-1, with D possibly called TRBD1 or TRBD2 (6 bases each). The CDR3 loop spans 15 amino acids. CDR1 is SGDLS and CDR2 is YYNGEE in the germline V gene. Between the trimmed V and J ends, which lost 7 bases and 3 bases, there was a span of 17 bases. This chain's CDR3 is CASSRDGGVYNEQFF. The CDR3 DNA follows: TGTGCCAGCTCCCGGGACGGGGGCGTCTACAATGAGCAGTTCTTC.

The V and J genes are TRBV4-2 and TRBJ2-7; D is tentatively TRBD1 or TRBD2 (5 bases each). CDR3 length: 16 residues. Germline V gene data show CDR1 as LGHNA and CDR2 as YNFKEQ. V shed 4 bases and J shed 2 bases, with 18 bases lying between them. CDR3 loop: CASSRVNGDGPYEQYF. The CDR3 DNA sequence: TGTGCCAGCAGCCGTGTAAACGGGGACGGCCCCTACGAGCAGTACTTC.

In nucleotides, the CDR3 is TGTGCCAGCAGCTCCGACCTAGACTACGAGCAGTACTTC. Protein sequence: CASSSDLDYEQYF. The V gene is TRBV11-1, the J gene TRBJ2-7; D is unresolved. CDR1 is SGHAT, CDR2 FQDESV, per germline (reference sequence). Trimming stripped 4 bases from V and 3 bases from J, with 10 bases between. The CDR3 has 13 residues.

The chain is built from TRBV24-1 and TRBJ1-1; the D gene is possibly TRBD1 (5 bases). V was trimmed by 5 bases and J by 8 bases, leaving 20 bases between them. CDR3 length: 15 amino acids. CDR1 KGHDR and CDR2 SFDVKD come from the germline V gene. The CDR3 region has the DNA TGTGCCACCAGTGGCGCTTCCAGGGATCGGACCGAAGCTTTCTTT. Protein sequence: CATSGASRDRTEAFF.

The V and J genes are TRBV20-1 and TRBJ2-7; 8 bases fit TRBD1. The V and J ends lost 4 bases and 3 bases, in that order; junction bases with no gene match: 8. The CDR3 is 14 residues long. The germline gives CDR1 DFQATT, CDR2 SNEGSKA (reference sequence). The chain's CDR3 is CSAIGTGKFYEQYF. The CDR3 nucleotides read TGCAGTGCTATAGGGACAGGCAAATTCTACGAGCAGTACTTC.